The 3 T cell receptor beta chains below were found in one sample sequenced in a study of a mutant IDH1 vaccine in newly diagnosed glioma. Time point reported: week 35, safety follow-up. The study gave 300 ug of mutant IDH1 20-mer peptide per vaccine dose, with topical imiquimod. Their cognate antigens are unknown. Measured with immunoSEQ multiplex PCR; TCRdb has only the in-frame clones, and not every one. The profile shows tens of thousands of clones, approximately 90% of them singletons. The sample consisted of PBMCs, taken from a glioma patient whose treatment included an IDH1 peptide vaccine. These TCRs come from a man aged 35 to 55 with glioma.

The chain has TRBV5-1 and TRBJ1-4; a weak D match, TRBD1 (6 bases). Germline CDR1 SGHRS, CDR2 YFSETQ. V gave up 5 bases and J gave up 8 bases, with 19 bases separating them. The CDR3 runs 15 residues. The CDR3, as DNA: TGCGCCAGCAGTTCGGACAGTTGGTCTCGAGAAAAACTGTTTTTT. Amino acid sequence: CASSSDSWSREKLFF.

The table lists this clone with a count of one. The V and J genes are TRBV30 and TRBJ2-4; maybe TRBD1 (5 bases). Per the germline V gene, CDR1 is GTSNPN and CDR2 is SVGIG (reference sequence). V was pared by 2 bases and J by 5 bases, with 19 bases between. CDR3 length: 16 residues. The CDR3 bases are TGTGCCTGGAGTAAGTCCCATCAGGGTGCCCAAAACATTCAGTACTTC. It specifies CAWSKSHQGAQNIQYF. The full variable domain, rest sourced from reference TRBV30 and TRBJ2-4, is SQTIHQWPATLVQPVGSPLSLECTVEGTSNPNLYWYRQAAGRGLQLLFYSVGIGQISSEVPQNLSASRPQDRQFILSSKKLLLSDSGFYLCAWSKSHQGAQNIQYFGAGTRLSVL.

The chain has TRBV5-1 and TRBJ2-5; weak D call: TRBD2 (6 bases). Trimming shortened V by 5 bases and J by 4 bases, and 18 bases separated the two germline ends. The CDR3 length is 15 residues. The germline CDR1 and CDR2 sequences are SGHRS and YFSETQ. CDR3 coding DNA: TGCGCCAGCAGTCCCTCCGGGGGAAGTGCAGAGACCCAGTACTTC. This translates into CASSPSGGSAETQYF.